This T cell receptor beta chain is from a study of blood T cell repertoires in COVID-19. Whole-study context: Nucleic acid was either cDNA or gDNA, and it came from T cells, B-cell-depleted T cells, or PBMCs.

This clone showed up just a few times. Followed longitudinally, the Seattle patients had been enrolled during active infection. The CDR3 runs to 16 residues. Germline CDR1 reads GTSNPN; CDR2 reads SVGIG (reference sequence). The V segment lost 1 base and the J segment 2 bases; nucleotides outside the gene matches: 6. In the source study's methods: By means of reference gene primer amplification, nucleated cell counts were estimated. Repertoires were generated with immunoSEQ multiplex PCR, while TCRdb's copy carries only in-frame clones and drops some. V and J calls and clone size are given by that table; D and trimming were obtained from the DNA. Among about 340,000 clones, about 88% were seen once, and the ten largest hold about 7.6%.

V gene TRBV30 combines with J gene TRBJ2-3; 10 bases align to TRBD2. The TCR was taken from a woman in her fifties or sixties with COVID-19, enrolled during active disease. The sequencing input was peripheral blood. The CDR3 loop is CAWSGKLAGNTDTQYF. For the CDR3, the DNA is TGTGCCTGGAGTGGGAAACTAGCGGGGAACACAGATACGCAGTATTTT. Looking up the rest from reference TRBV30 and TRBJ2-3 gives the full variable domain: SQTIHQWPATLVQPVGSPLSLECTVEGTSNPNLYWYRQAAGRGLQLLFYSVGIGQISSEVPQNLSASRPQDRQFILSSKKLLLSDSGFYLCAWSGKLAGNTDTQYFGPGTRLTVL.